This T cell receptor (beta chain) was recovered during a study of blood T cell repertoires in COVID-19. Assay used: immunoSEQ multiplex PCR; TCRdb lists only in-frame clones, some missing. Counted here are roughly 250,000 clones, 80% to 85% occurring once; the ten biggest clones make up less than 20%. Note on this clone: Compared with germline, one end of the junction differs, possibly owing to a read error.

The CDR3 runs 12 residues. Germline V gene sequence: CDR1 SGHRS, CDR2 YFSETQ. This TCR derives from a person aged 70 to 79 with COVID-19, enrolled during active disease. The rearrangement joins TRBV5-1 to TRBJ2-1; D remains ambiguous. The sequenced material came from peripheral blood. CDR3 coding DNA: TGCGCCAGCAGCTTGGCCTATAATGAGCAGTTCTTC. Translated: CASSLAYNEQFF.